One and the same sample provided the 20 T cell receptor beta chains below, sequenced in a study of metastatic and nonmetastatic thyroid tumors. Using MiXCR, TCRdb reanalyzed the PCR reads. The sample lists about 50,000 clones, roughly 20% occurring once. Before thyroid surgery, none of the patients had received any treatment. Source material: blood. All receptors come from a female donor with papillary thyroid cancer or a benign thyroid nodule (not recorded which). Some clones in this sample may be carry-over from other donors' samples.

In this sample, this clone turned up many times. The rearrangement uses TRBV20-1 and TRBJ2-5; 8 bases fit TRBD1. The germline CDR1 and CDR2 sequences are DFQATT and SNEGSKA (reference sequence). This CDR3 region has 14 residues. J lost 5 bases, V lost 6 bases, and 11 bases had no gene match. The DNA of the CDR3 is TGCAGTGCCCTCCTTCAGGGGGCAGGGGAGACCCAGTACTTC. Translated: CSALLQGAGETQYF.

This clone was picked up many times. CDR3 DNA sequence: TGTGCCAGCAGTCCGCTAGCGGACGGCACCTACAATGAGCAGTTCTTC. Translating it yields CASSPLADGTYNEQFF. This chain connects TRBV28 to TRBJ2-1; 7 bases map to TRBD2. The germline gives CDR1 MDHEN, CDR2 SYDVKM. Trimming cost V 5 bases and J 2 bases; bases outside gene matches: 9. CDR3 length: 16 residues.

Many counts were recorded for this clone. The chain has TRBV6-1 and TRBJ1-6, with TRBD1 identical over 7 bases. This CDR3 has 15 residues. The ends lost 7 bases at V and 8 bases at J; junction bases unmatched: 11. Germline CDR1 MNHNS, CDR2 SASEGT. CDR3: CASTQQGSWDSPLHF. CDR3 DNA sequence: TGTGCCAGCACTCAACAGGGGAGCTGGGATTCACCCCTCCACTTT.

The table lists this clone with many counts. CDR3 sequence: CATSDRTGGNTEAFF. The CDR3 nucleotides are TGTGCCACCAGTGACCGGACAGGGGGGAACACTGAAGCTTTCTTT. J is TRBJ1-1 and V is TRBV24-1; the match to TRBD1 covers 10 bases. CDR1 and CDR2 from the germline V gene are KGHDR and SFDVKD. The CDR3 loop spans 15 amino acids. J was trimmed by 1 base and V by 4 bases; bases with no gene match: 2.

In its sample, this clone was seen many times. The chain is built from TRBV28 and TRBJ2-3; D gene uncertain. The V gene lost 4 bases and the J gene lost 4 bases, with 3 bases spanning the gap. Germline CDR1 is MDHEN and CDR2 is SYDVKM. The CDR3 covers 11 residues. CDR3 loop: CASSSPDTQYF. DNA for the CDR3: TGTGCCAGCAGTTCTCCAGATACGCAGTATTTT.

To note about this clone: It may be a read error: a sequence one base away is much more abundant. The chain recombines TRBV20-1 with TRBJ2-7; D is unclear. The germline gives CDR1 DFQATT, CDR2 SNEGSKA (reference sequence). The CDR3 is 12 amino acids. The CDR3 protein is CRAYDATCEQYF. CDR3 nucleotides: TGCAGGGCTTATGACGCGACCTGCGAGCAGTACTTC.

This clone came up many times. The chain uses TRBV28 and TRBJ2-5; 9 positions match TRBD2. The CDR3 covers 15 residues. V lost 2 bases, J lost 3 bases, and 4 bases stayed unmatched. Germline V CDR1 and CDR2: MDHEN, SYDVKM. CDR3 DNA sequence: TGTGCCAGCAGTTTACCAGTAGCGGGAGAAGAGACCCAGTACTTC. As protein: CASSLPVAGEETQYF.

This clone was counted many times. This sequence joins TRBV2 and TRBJ2-5; tentative D call: TRBD2 (6 bases). The V gene lost 3 bases and the J gene lost 7 bases, with 15 bases spanning the gap. Germline V lookup: CDR1 SNHLY, CDR2 FYNNEI. The CDR3 totals 14 residues. This CDR3 reads CASSDASAKVTQYF. In DNA form, the CDR3 reads TGTGCCAGCAGTGATGCTAGCGCCAAGGTGACCCAGTACTTC.

This clone was found many times. The genes are TRBV5-4 and TRBJ1-3; perhaps TRBD1 as D (6 bases). CDR3 length: 15 residues. Trimming removed 1 base from V and 2 bases from J, with 10 bases in between. The germline CDR1 and CDR2 sequences are SGHNT and YYREEE (reference sequence). DNA for the CDR3: TGTGCCAGCAGCTTGATCGGGGGGCCTGGAAACACCATATATTTT. As protein: CASSLIGGPGNTIYF.

The chain couples TRBV19 to TRBJ2-6; possibly TRBD1 for D (5 bases). The V end lost 5 bases, the J end lost 0 bases, and 14 bases lay between the germline ends. The germline CDR1 and CDR2 sequences are LNHDA and SQIVND (reference sequence). CDR3 size: 17 residues. This CDR3 is CASSQGIPGSGANVLTF. The CDR3 coding sequence is TGTGCCAGTAGTCAGGGCATCCCCGGCTCTGGGGCCAACGTCCTGACTTTC.

With respect to this clone: This could be a read error, since a much larger clone is one nucleotide away. This sequence joins TRBV5-4 and TRBJ2-3, with 11 bases that match TRBD2. Germline CDR1 and CDR2: SGHNT and YYREEE (reference sequence). The CDR3 spans 17 residues. CDR3: CPSSFRLAGTSTDTQYF. CDR3 sequence (DNA): TGTCCCAGCAGCTTCCGACTAGCGGGGACTAGCACAGATACGCAGTATTTT.

This clone was detected ten times or more. The chain links TRBV19 to TRBJ1-5; the D gene is possibly TRBD1 (5 bases). The V gene lost 3 bases and the J gene lost 6 bases, with 9 bases spanning the gap. The CDR3 loop spans 13 amino acids. CDR1 and CDR2 from the germline V gene are LNHDA and SQIVND (reference sequence). CDR3 bases: TGTGCCAGTAGTATGTCAGGGACTCAGCCCCAGCATTTT. Amino acids: CASSMSGTQPQHF.

Ten or more counts support this clone. The J gene is TRBJ2-7, the V gene TRBV24-1; 16 bases fit TRBD2. V lost 3 bases, J lost 9 bases, and 10 bases stayed unmatched. The CDR3 runs to 17 residues. The V gene's germline CDR1 is KGHDR and CDR2 SFDVKD. The CDR3 nucleotides read TGTGCCACCAGTGATGAGCCGGGACTAGCGGGAGGGCCTATGCAGTACTTC. Amino acid sequence: CATSDEPGLAGGPMQYF.

This clone was recorded many times. This rearrangement joins TRBV6-1 to TRBJ1-1; no clear D gene. The germline V gene encodes CDR1 MNHNS and CDR2 SASEGT. V was clipped by 6 bases and J by 1 base, with 9 bases between them. The CDR3 is 13 residues long. The DNA for the CDR3 is TGTGCCAGCAGGACCAGCACGAACACTGAAGCTTTCTTT. Translation: CASRTSTNTEAFF.

Notes on this clone: At one boundary the junction diverges from the germline segment, which might be a read error. V gene TRBV30 combines with J gene TRBJ1-5, with 8 bases matching TRBD1. Germline-derived CDR1 and CDR2 are GTSNPN and SVGIG (reference sequence). This CDR3 has 13 amino acids. CDR3 bases: TGTGTCTGGACACGGGACAGGAATCAGCCCCAGCATTTT. Residues: CVWTRDRNQPQHF.

There are a few counts of this clone. One end of the junction is discordant with germline, which a read error may explain. This chain uses TRBV6-1 with TRBJ2-1; 9 positions agree with TRBD2. This CDR3 has 13 amino acids. The germline gives CDR1 MNHNS, CDR2 SASEGT. In DNA, the CDR3 is TGTGTCAGCTCGCTAGCGGGATTGGGTGAGCAGTTCTTC. This codes for CVSSLAGLGEQFF.

As regards this clone: A much more abundant neighbour one base away suggests this may be a read error. The chain is built from TRBV3-1 and TRBJ2-5, with D perhaps TRBD2 (5 bases). Trimming took 7 bases from V and 3 from J, leaving 15 bases between them. The CDR3 runs to 14 residues. Germline-derived CDR1 and CDR2 are LGHDT and YNNKEL (reference sequence). The CDR3 sequence: CASIQTDWEETQYF. The DNA of the CDR3 is TGTGCCAGCATCCAGACGGACTGGGAAGAGACCCAGTACTTC.

CDR3 nucleotide sequence: TGTGCCAGCAGTTCTAGCGGGAGCTCCACAGATACGCAGTATTTT. Translated: CASSSSGSSTDTQYF. This chain joins TRBV2 and TRBJ2-3, with 10 bases lining up with TRBD2. The CDR3 is 15 residues long. Trimming at V came to 5 bases and at J to 2 bases, leaving 4 bases not matched to a gene. CDR1 SNHLY and CDR2 FYNNEI come from the germline V gene.

This clone came up a few times. A clone one base away is much larger, so this may be a read error. The chain joins TRBV5-5 to TRBJ2-7, with D hard to call. Trimming took 4 bases from V and 3 from J, leaving 11 bases between them. The CDR3 has 13 amino acids. Germline assignment: CDR1 SGHKS and CDR2 YYEKEE (reference sequence). The CDR3 region is CASSPTSGYEQYF. CDR3 DNA: TGTGCCAGCAGCCCAACGTCAGGCTACGAGCAGTACTTC.

This clone was recorded many times. This rearrangement joins TRBV7-3 to TRBJ2-5; 7 bases are a match to TRBD2. The CDR3 is 15 residues long. Germline assignment: CDR1 SGHTA and CDR2 FQGTGA. V trimming: 2 bases; J trimming: 1 base; junction bases outside the gene matches: 4. The CDR3 here is CASSLGLGFQETQYF. CDR3 coding DNA: TGTGCCAGCAGCTTAGGACTAGGATTCCAAGAGACCCAGTACTTC. The whole variable domain, filled in from reference TRBV7-3 and TRBJ2-5, reads GAGVSQTPSNKVTEKGKYVELRCDPISGHTALYWYRQSLGQGPEFLIYFQGTGAADDSGLPNDRFFAVRPEGSVSTLKIQRTERGDSAVYLCASSLGLGFQETQYFGPGTRLLVL.